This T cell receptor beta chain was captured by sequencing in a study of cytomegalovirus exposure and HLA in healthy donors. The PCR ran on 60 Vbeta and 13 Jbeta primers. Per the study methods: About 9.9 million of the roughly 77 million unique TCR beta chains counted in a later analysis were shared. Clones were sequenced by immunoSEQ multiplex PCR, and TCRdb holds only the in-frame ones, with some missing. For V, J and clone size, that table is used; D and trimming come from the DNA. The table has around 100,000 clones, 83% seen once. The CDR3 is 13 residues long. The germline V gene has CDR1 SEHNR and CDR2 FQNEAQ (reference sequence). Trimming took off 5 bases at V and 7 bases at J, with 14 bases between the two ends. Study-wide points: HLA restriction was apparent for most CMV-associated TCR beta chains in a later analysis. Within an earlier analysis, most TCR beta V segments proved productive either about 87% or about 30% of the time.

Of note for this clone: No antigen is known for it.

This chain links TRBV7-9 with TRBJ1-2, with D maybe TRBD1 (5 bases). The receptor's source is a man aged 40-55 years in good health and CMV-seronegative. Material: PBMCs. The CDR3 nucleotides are TGTGCCAGCAGCCGGACGGGGGTGGGTGGCTACACCTTC. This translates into CASSRTGVGGYTF. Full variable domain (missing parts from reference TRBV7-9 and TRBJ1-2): DTGVSQNPRHKITKRGQNVTFRCDPISEHNRLYWYRQTLGQGPEFLTYFQNEAQLEKSRLLSDRFSAERPKGSFSTLEIQRTEQGDSAMYLCASSRTGVGGYTFGSGTRLTVV.